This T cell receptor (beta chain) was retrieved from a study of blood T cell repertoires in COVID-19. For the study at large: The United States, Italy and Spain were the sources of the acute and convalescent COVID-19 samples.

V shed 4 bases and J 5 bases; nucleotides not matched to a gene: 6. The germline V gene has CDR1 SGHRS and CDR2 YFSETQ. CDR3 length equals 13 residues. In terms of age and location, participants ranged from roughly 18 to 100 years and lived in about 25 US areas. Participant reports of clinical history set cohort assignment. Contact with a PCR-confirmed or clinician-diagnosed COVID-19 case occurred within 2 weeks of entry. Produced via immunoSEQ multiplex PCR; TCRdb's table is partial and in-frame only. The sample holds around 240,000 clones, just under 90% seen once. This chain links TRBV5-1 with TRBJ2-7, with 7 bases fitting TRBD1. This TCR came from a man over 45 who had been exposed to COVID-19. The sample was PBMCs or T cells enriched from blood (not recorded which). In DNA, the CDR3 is TGCGCCAGCAGCCCTCAGGGGGTAAACGAGCAGTACTTC. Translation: CASSPQGVNEQYF.